A selection of T cell receptor beta chains follows, all from one sample in a study of beta chain features in type 1 diabetes. Clones were sequenced by immunoSEQ multiplex PCR, and TCRdb holds only the in-frame ones, with some missing. This table has 100,000 to 150,000 clones, 9% appearing once. Sequences were obtained from central memory CD4+ T cells from blood. Receptors were obtained from a man aged 25 to 45 with type 1 diabetes. CDR3s include the opening cysteine and the closing phenylalanine or tryptophan. D genes are given only for firm matches. Clone size is shown for a subset of rows, as once, few, many or a class of expanded clone.

J gene: TRBJ1-5
V gene: TRBV19
clone size: -
D gene: TRBD1
CDR3 protein: CASGKWGTVTGQSDQPQHF
CDR3 DNA: TGTGCCAGTGGAAAGTGGGGCACAGTGACGGGACAGTCAGATCAGCCCCAGCATTTT

J gene: TRBJ2-2
V gene: TRBV5-6
clone size: -
D gene: -
CDR3 protein: CASSFGGHGELFF
CDR3 DNA: TGTGCCAGCAGCTTCGGGGGTCACGGGGAGCTGTTTTTT

J gene: TRBJ2-3
V gene: TRBV18
clone size: -
D gene: -
CDR3 protein: CASSTVADTQYF
CDR3 DNA: TGTGCCAGCTCAACAGTCGCAGATACGCAGTATTTT

J gene: TRBJ2-1
V gene: TRBV7-2
clone size: few
D gene: TRBD1
CDR3 protein: CASSTRTGGYNEQFF
CDR3 DNA: TGTGCCAGCAGCACGAGGACAGGGGGCTACAATGAGCAGTTCTTC

J gene: TRBJ2-2
V gene: TRBV7-7
clone size: -
D gene: TRBD1
CDR3 protein: CASSPRTGNTGELFF
CDR3 DNA: TGTGCTAGCAGCCCTAGGACAGGGAACACCGGGGAGCTGTTTTTT

J gene: TRBJ1-2
V gene: TRBV6-5
clone size: -
D gene: -
CDR3 protein: CASRSSRTAPGYTF
CDR3 DNA: TGTGCCAGCAGGTCATCTCGGACAGCCCCTGGCTACACCTTC

J gene: TRBJ1-2
V gene: TRBV23-1
clone size: few
D gene: -
CDR3 protein: CASSQSLAANYGYTF
CDR3 DNA: TGCGCCAGCAGTCAATCTCTGGCCGCCAACTATGGCTACACCTTC

J gene: TRBJ1-1
V gene: TRBV14
clone size: -
D gene: -
CDR3 protein: CASSQDQNTEAFF
CDR3 DNA: TGTGCCAGCAGCCAAGACCAAAACACTGAAGCTTTCTTT

J gene: TRBJ1-1
V gene: TRBV28
clone size: -
D gene: -
CDR3 protein: CASSPDLSGANTEAFF
CDR3 DNA: TGTGCCAGCAGTCCGGACTTGTCAGGGGCGAACACTGAAGCTTTCTTT

J gene: TRBJ2-1
V gene: TRBV5-1
clone size: few
D gene: -
CDR3 protein: CASSSGGDNEQFF
CDR3 DNA: TGCGCCAGCAGCTCCGGAGGGGACAATGAGCAGTTCTTC

J gene: TRBJ1-1
V gene: TRBV6-1
clone size: -
D gene: -
CDR3 protein: CASSSQANTEAFF
CDR3 DNA: TGTGCCAGCTCTTCACAGGCGAACACTGAAGCTTTCTTT

J gene: TRBJ2-3
V gene: TRBV7-2
clone size: -
D gene: -
CDR3 protein: CASSLVGGGGDTQYF
CDR3 DNA: TGTGCCAGCAGCTTAGTGGGGGGGGGCGGAGATACGCAGTATTTT

J gene: TRBJ2-5
V gene: TRBV7-2
clone size: -
D gene: TRBD2
CDR3 protein: CASSPRGAGGPETQYF
CDR3 DNA: TGTGCCAGCAGCCCTCGGGGAGCGGGGGGGCCAGAGACCCAGTACTTC

J gene: TRBJ2-7
V gene: TRBV11-2
clone size: -
D gene: -
CDR3 protein: CASSLRQGTEQYF
CDR3 DNA: TGTGCCAGCAGCTTGAGGCAGGGCACCGAGCAGTACTTC

J gene: TRBJ1-2
V gene: TRBV6-6
clone size: -
D gene: -
CDR3 protein: CASSYEAAGNGYTF
CDR3 DNA: TGTGCCAGCAGTTACGAGGCGGCGGGGAACGGCTACACCTTC

J gene: TRBJ2-4
V gene: TRBV14
clone size: few
D gene: TRBD1
CDR3 protein: CASSPYRGNIQYF
CDR3 DNA: TGTGCCAGCAGTCCCTACAGGGGGAACATTCAGTACTTC

J gene: TRBJ1-4
V gene: TRBV21-1
clone size: few
D gene: -
CDR3 protein: CASSKVRTGEEKLFF
CDR3 DNA: TGTGCCAGCAGCAAAGTCCGGACAGGGGAGGAAAAACTGTTTTTT

J gene: TRBJ2-3
V gene: TRBV7-3
clone size: -
D gene: TRBD1
CDR3 protein: CASSTRQGEDTQYF
CDR3 DNA: TGTGCCAGCAGCACAAGACAGGGTGAAGATACGCAGTATTTT

J gene: TRBJ2-1
V gene: TRBV29-1
clone size: few
D gene: TRBD1
CDR3 protein: CSVERDRAYNEQFF
CDR3 DNA: TGCAGCGTTGAGCGGGACAGGGCTTACAATGAGCAGTTCTTC

J gene: TRBJ2-1
V gene: TRBV4-3
clone size: few
D gene: TRBD2
CDR3 protein: CASSQEGTSGGNEQFF
CDR3 DNA: TGCGCCAGCAGCCAGGAGGGGACTAGCGGGGGTAATGAGCAGTTCTTC

J gene: TRBJ1-1
V gene: TRBV28
clone size: few
D gene: -
CDR3 protein: CASSLGRAETEAFF
CDR3 DNA: TGTGCCAGCAGTTTAGGCAGGGCGGAGACTGAAGCTTTCTTT

J gene: TRBJ1-2
V gene: TRBV7-2
clone size: -
D gene: -
CDR3 protein: CASSLAPGGSGYTF
CDR3 DNA: TGTGCCAGCAGCTTAGCGCCGGGGGGTTCAGGCTACACCTTC

J gene: TRBJ2-5
V gene: TRBV12-5
clone size: few
D gene: TRBD1
CDR3 protein: CASGLTGGRTQYF
CDR3 DNA: TGTGCTAGTGGTTTAACAGGGGGAAGGACCCAGTACTTC

J gene: TRBJ1-4
V gene: TRBV9
clone size: -
D gene: -
CDR3 protein: CASSVRTGFGEKLFF
CDR3 DNA: TGTGCCAGCAGCGTCAGAACGGGGTTCGGTGAAAAACTGTTTTTT

J gene: TRBJ2-3
V gene: TRBV5-5
clone size: few
D gene: -
CDR3 protein: CASSLGNSRGDTQYF
CDR3 DNA: TGTGCCAGCAGCTTGGGGAACTCTAGAGGAGATACGCAGTATTTT

J gene: TRBJ2-3
V gene: TRBV7-6
clone size: few
D gene: TRBD2
CDR3 protein: CASSPGPAGTSDTQYF
CDR3 DNA: TGTGCCAGCAGCCCAGGCCCAGCGGGGACGTCAGATACGCAGTATTTT

J gene: TRBJ2-5
V gene: TRBV18
clone size: few
D gene: -
CDR3 protein: CASSPRGETQYF
CDR3 DNA: TGTGCCAGCTCACCACGAGGCGAGACCCAGTACTTC

J gene: TRBJ2-4
V gene: TRBV10-3
clone size: once
D gene: TRBD1
CDR3 protein: CAAHSGTDNIQYF
CDR3 DNA: TGTGCCGCCCATTCCGGGACAGATAACATTCAGTACTTC

J gene: TRBJ2-5
V gene: TRBV19
clone size: few
D gene: TRBD2
CDR3 protein: CASSSIGLAGKETQYF
CDR3 DNA: TGTGCCAGTAGCTCGATCGGACTAGCGGGGAAAGAGACCCAGTACTTC

J gene: TRBJ1-5
V gene: TRBV6-1
clone size: few
D gene: TRBD1
CDR3 protein: CASGTGYQPQHF
CDR3 DNA: TGTGCCAGCGGGACAGGCTATCAGCCCCAGCATTTT

J gene: TRBJ2-1
V gene: TRBV9
clone size: -
D gene: TRBD2
CDR3 protein: CASSVAASGGGDNEQFF
CDR3 DNA: TGTGCCAGCAGCGTAGCAGCTAGCGGGGGTGGGGACAATGAGCAGTTCTTC

J gene: TRBJ2-1
V gene: TRBV11-2
clone size: -
D gene: TRBD2
CDR3 protein: CASSYTSGNHNEQFF
CDR3 DNA: TGTGCCAGCAGCTACACTAGCGGGAACCACAATGAGCAGTTCTTC

J gene: TRBJ2-1
V gene: TRBV7-3
clone size: -
D gene: TRBD1
CDR3 protein: CASSSQGHEQFF
CDR3 DNA: TGTGCCAGCAGCTCACAGGGGCATGAGCAGTTCTTC

J gene: TRBJ2-7
V gene: TRBV11-2
clone size: few
D gene: TRBD2
CDR3 protein: CASSYGTSMSEQYF
CDR3 DNA: TGTGCCAGCAGCTACGGGACTAGCATGAGCGAGCAGTACTTC

J gene: TRBJ2-5
V gene: TRBV5-4
clone size: -
D gene: -
CDR3 protein: CASSLGGGPAGTQYF
CDR3 DNA: TGTGCCAGCAGCTTGGGGGGAGGTCCGGCCGGGACCCAGTACTTC

J gene: TRBJ1-2
V gene: TRBV4-2
clone size: few
D gene: -
CDR3 protein: CASSQASSGDYGYTF
CDR3 DNA: TGTGCCAGCAGCCAAGCTTCGTCAGGGGACTATGGCTACACCTTC

J gene: TRBJ1-1
V gene: TRBV30
clone size: few
D gene: -
CDR3 protein: CAWSDLLPGHRAFF
CDR3 DNA: TGTGCCTGGAGTGACCTCCTTCCGGGACACCGAGCTTTCTTT

J gene: TRBJ1-5
V gene: TRBV6-5
clone size: few
D gene: -
CDR3 protein: CASSSGGNEDQPQHF
CDR3 DNA: TGTGCCAGCAGTTCCGGGGGGAACGAGGATCAGCCCCAGCATTTT

J gene: TRBJ1-1
V gene: TRBV5-6
clone size: few
D gene: -
CDR3 protein: CASSLRDTEAFF
CDR3 DNA: TGTGCCAGCAGCTTGAGAGACACTGAAGCTTTCTTT

J gene: TRBJ2-1
V gene: TRBV7-3
clone size: -
D gene: -
CDR3 protein: CASSPTRLEEQFF
CDR3 DNA: TGTGCCAGCAGCCCGACTAGGCTCGAGGAGCAGTTCTTC

J gene: TRBJ2-1
V gene: TRBV28
clone size: -
D gene: TRBD2
CDR3 protein: CASRPLPGTRSGEQFF
CDR3 DNA: TGTGCCAGCAGACCTCTCCCCGGGACTAGAAGCGGTGAGCAGTTCTTC

J gene: TRBJ1-3
V gene: TRBV9
clone size: -
D gene: -
CDR3 protein: CASSPRQANSGNTIYF
CDR3 DNA: TGTGCCAGCAGCCCTAGACAGGCTAACTCTGGAAACACCATATATTTT

J gene: TRBJ2-1
V gene: TRBV7-3
clone size: few
D gene: -
CDR3 protein: CASSLRADYNEQFF
CDR3 DNA: TGTGCCAGCAGCTTAAGGGCCGACTACAATGAGCAGTTCTTC

J gene: TRBJ1-2
V gene: TRBV5-8
clone size: few
D gene: TRBD1
CDR3 protein: CASSRGQGFYGYTF
CDR3 DNA: TGTGCCAGCAGCCGAGGACAGGGGTTCTATGGCTACACCTTC

J gene: TRBJ2-1
V gene: TRBV28
clone size: few
D gene: -
CDR3 protein: CASRTATTTTYNEQFF
CDR3 DNA: TGTGCCAGCCGAACAGCGACTACGACCACATACAATGAGCAGTTCTTC

J gene: TRBJ2-3
V gene: TRBV5-1
clone size: many
D gene: TRBD2
CDR3 protein: CASSLSGEVTDTQYF
CDR3 DNA: TGCGCCAGCAGCTTGAGCGGGGAGGTCACAGATACGCAGTATTTT

J gene: TRBJ1-1
V gene: TRBV28
clone size: -
D gene: -
CDR3 protein: CASSPGDRNTEAFF
CDR3 DNA: TGTGCCAGCAGCCCGGGGGACCGGAACACTGAAGCTTTCTTT

J gene: TRBJ1-3
V gene: TRBV30
clone size: few
D gene: TRBD1
CDR3 protein: CAWTTGVSGNTIYF
CDR3 DNA: TGTGCCTGGACCACAGGGGTCTCTGGAAACACCATATATTTT